Many counts were recorded for the clone carrying this TCR beta chain. For repertoire sequencing, the TCR beta CDR3 regions were amplified from RNA transcripts. The first round was an RT-PCR with HTBI primers, and the second round was a multiplex PCR. TCRdb used MiXCR to reprocess the multiplex PCR reads, holding one entry per CDR3 protein. The data contain about 410,000 distinct CDR3 sequences, approximately 20% of them singletons. This sample is drawn from a study of Graves' ophthalmopathy and Graves' hyperthyroidism. CDR3 length: 21 residues. Trimming cost V 2 bases and J 7 bases; bases outside gene matches: 24.

This receptor was obtained from a young woman with Graves' ophthalmopathy. The material sequenced was peripheral blood. This sequence joins TRBV12-3 or TRBV12-4 and TRBJ2-4; 9 bases fit TRBD1. The CDR3 spells CASSLSSPRGTGWSAGNIQYF. The CDR3 coding sequence is TGTGCCAGCAGTTTATCATCCCCACGGGGGACAGGGTGGTCCGCTGGGAACATTCAGTACTTC.